This TCR beta chain was profiled in a study of OX40 agonist ivuxolimab in advanced cancers. Overall study context: At doses from 0.01 to 10 mg/kg, patients were given intravenous ivuxolimab every 2 weeks.

Collection of blood occurred at baseline, at cycle 4 day 1, and at cycle 7 day 1. Study conclusions and caveats: The authors did not determine the antigen specificity of the expanded peripheral T cells.

The V segment lost 0 bases and the J segment 2 bases; nucleotides outside the gene matches: 3. CDR1 is MRHNA, CDR2 SNTAGT, per germline. CDR3 length: 16 amino acids. TCRdb's table, derived via immunoSEQ multiplex PCR, lists solely in-frame clones and lacks some. The sample lists roughly 76,000 clones, roughly nine tenths occurring once. This clone was found a few times. Its antigen remains unidentified. The sequencing here drew on CD4+ or CD8+ T cells sorted from blood, taken in a trial of the OX40 agonist ivuxolimab. V and J are TRBV6-4 and TRBJ2-3, with 9 bases that match TRBD2. This receptor was obtained from an adult with an advanced solid tumor such as melanoma, head and neck, liver or kidney cancer. CDR3: CASSDSAGGPTDTQYF. The CDR3 DNA reads as TGTGCCAGCAGTGACTCAGCGGGGGGCCCCACAGATACGCAGTATTTT.